This T cell receptor beta chain was captured in a study of blood T cell repertoires in COVID-19 (dated by TCRdb to the early 2020s). In the study overall: The collaborator samples originated in the United States, Italy and Spain and spanned the acute and convalescent phases of COVID-19. The repertoires were released in a freely available public database intended as a resource for research on the immune response to SARS-CoV-2. The prospective study material was composed of cDNA or gDNA derived from T cells, B-cell-depleted T cells, or PBMCs. Deeply sampled blood TCRbeta repertoires from subjects exposed to, actively infected with, or recovered from COVID-19 were included in the dataset. The samples were drawn from two sources: the first 160 participants of the ongoing ImmuneRACE study, and about 1,300 subjects contributed by 6 global collaborators. Where HLA class I and class II types were available, the types were taken from metadata supplied by the sample provider, not from assay-based typing. Sample metadata almost always included a de-identified subject ID, COVID-19 status, age in years and sex.

Study-wide conclusions, independent of this receptor: Clinical and demographic metadata were provided uncurated, with the amount varying by source and participant.

From its cysteine to its phenylalanine, the CDR3 spans 17 amino acids. Only CDR3 DNA is held: 51 bases, read in frame from base 1. Trimming leaves V shorter by 8 bases and J shorter by 1 base, with the junction holding 11 bases beyond the gene matches. CDR1 and CDR2 (SNHLY, FYNNEI) derive from the germline V gene. Participants in the prospective study were enrolled through a virtual design, were aged about 18 to 89 years, and lived in approximately 24 United States geographic areas. In the prospective study, participants were assigned to cohorts based on the clinical history participants reported in a screening survey and a study questionnaire. ImmuneRACE Cohort 3 recovered participants were defined by two consecutive negative NP/OP PCR tests, healthcare professional clearance, or symptom resolution. In the prospective study, mobile phlebotomists collected whole blood, serum and a nasopharyngeal or oropharyngeal swab from each participant. Participants in the prospective study had the option to provide additional blood draws and questionnaires over a roughly 2-month period. Before DNA extraction, prospective study blood samples were shipped either frozen or at room temperature.

TCRbeta CDR3 regions were amplified from genomic DNA using the immunoSEQ Assay, a bias-controlled multiplex PCR. In the paper's pipeline: The number of nucleated cells in each sample was estimated by amplification of reference gene primers within the assay. To quantify the absolute abundance of each unique TCRbeta CDR3 rearrangement, sequence reads were collapsed and filtered. For each sample, productive Simpson clonality was calculated by taking the square root of Simpson's diversity index across productive rearrangements. Held by TCRdb, this immuneACCESS table contains in-frame sequences only and omits some clones. Under half of the omission traces to an unresolved V gene where checked; the cause of the rest is unknown. The V and J calls and clone size come from that table; D and trimming were worked out from the DNA. The sample yields about 160,000 clones; roughly 80% were counted once. The ten biggest clones cover less than 4% of the sample.

About this clone: No antigen is known for it. No much larger clonotype is one base removed from it; base qualities were not supplied.

The chain employs TRBV2 and TRBJ2-6, and TRBD1 matches 7 of the central bases. What was sequenced was PBMCs or T cells enriched from blood (not recorded which). This TCR came from a woman in her fifties or sixties who had recovered from COVID-19. The nucleotide sequence is given as TGTGCCAGCTCGCAGGCAGGGGGAAATTCTGGGGCCAACGTCCTGACTTTC. This is translated as CASSQAGGNSGANVLTF. With the rest looked up from the reference TRBV2 and TRBJ2-6 genes rather than sequenced, the full variable domain is EPEVTQTPSHQVTQMGQEVILRCVPISNHLYFYWYRQILGQKVEFLVSFYNNEISEKSEIFDDQFSVERPDGSNFTLKIRSTKLEDSAMYFCASSQAGGNSGANVLTFGAGSRLTVL.